This T cell receptor (beta chain) came from a study of OX40 agonist ivuxolimab in advanced cancers. Looking at the study overall: At just under 85% male, the cohort had a mean age of 60 years, ranging from roughly 20 to 80.

Clones were sequenced by immunoSEQ multiplex PCR, and TCRdb holds only the in-frame ones, with some missing. The sample comprises around 63,000 clones, around 89% of which are singletons, and 9.5% to 14% rests with the top ten. Germline V gene lookup returns CDR1 WNHNN and CDR2 SYGVQD (reference sequence). The CDR3 spans 17 residues. Note on this clone: At one of its ends the junction is not consistent with the germline gene, which may arise from a read error. The sample carries other DNA sequences with the same CDR3.

The rearrangement links TRBV10-1 to TRBJ1-2, with D unresolved. Sequenced material: CD4+ or CD8+ T cells sorted from blood, taken in a trial of the OX40 agonist ivuxolimab. This TCR was recovered from an adult with an advanced solid tumor such as melanoma, head and neck, liver or kidney cancer. The CDR3 bases are TGCGCCAGCAGTGAGTCGAATCAGGCCCCGAGGAACTATGGCTATACCTTC. As protein: CASSESNQAPRNYGYTF.